This TCR beta chain originates from a study of T-cell reconstitution after alpha-beta-depleted transplantation in children. The TCRbeta library was prepared with unique molecular identifiers. TCRdb fed the PCR reads into MiXCR, producing one record per CDR3 protein. The sample lists 300,000 to 400,000 distinct CDR3 sequences, roughly 14% seen once, with approximately 4.2% in the top ten. CDR3 length equals 14 residues. Looked up from germline, CDR1 is SEHNR and CDR2 is FQNEAQ (reference sequence). Trimming cost V 5 bases and J 2 bases, with 13 bases left between them. This clonotype was picked up one time.

The chain couples TRBV7-9 to TRBJ2-7; a possible D gene is TRBD1 (6 bases). Sequencing used PBMCs, obtained from the stem cell graft. The receptor was isolated from a human donor who donated a stem cell graft to a child with Fanconi anemia. The CDR3: CASSSRDTTYEQYF. The CDR3 nucleotides read TGTGCCAGCAGCAGCCGGGACACTACCTACGAGCAGTACTTC.